This T cell receptor (beta chain) was retrieved from a study of cytomegalovirus exposure and HLA in healthy donors. The data were produced by immunoSEQ multiplex PCR, yet TCRdb's version contains in-frame clones alone and is incomplete. The sample consists of 120,000 or so clones, about nine tenths of them appearing once. This CDR3 has 16 residues. Germline lookup yields CDR1 SGHTA and CDR2 FQGTGA. Trimming at V came to 6 bases and at J to 1 base, leaving 8 bases not matched to a gene. The sequence derives from a man younger than 45 in good health and CMV-seronegative. V usage is TRBV7-3 and J usage is TRBJ2-5; 10 positions agree with TRBD1. The material sequenced was PBMCs. The CDR3 DNA is TGTGCCAGCAGTAGTGGGACAGGGGCCCTCCAAGAGACCCAGTACTTC. It is translated as CASSSGTGALQETQYF.